The T cell receptor (beta chain) described here comes from a study of neurological immune-mediated disorders. CDR1 SGHRS and CDR2 YFSETQ come from the germline V gene. V lost 2 bases and J lost 4; bases outside the gene matches: 5. The CDR3 covers 15 residues. This clonotype was detected many times. One entry per CDR3 protein, called by TCRdb with MiXCR from the 5' RACE reads. The table shows approximately 66,000 distinct CDR3 sequences, with roughly 3.2% occurring only once. The rearrangement uses TRBV5-1 and TRBJ2-2; 7 bases line up with TRBD1. This clonotype originated in a man between 40 and 49 years old with multiple sclerosis. Sequencing was performed on PBMCs. Written as DNA, the CDR3 is TGCGCCAGCAGCTTTAACAGGGGCCGCACCGGGGAGCTGTTTTTT. Protein sequence: CASSFNRGRTGELFF.